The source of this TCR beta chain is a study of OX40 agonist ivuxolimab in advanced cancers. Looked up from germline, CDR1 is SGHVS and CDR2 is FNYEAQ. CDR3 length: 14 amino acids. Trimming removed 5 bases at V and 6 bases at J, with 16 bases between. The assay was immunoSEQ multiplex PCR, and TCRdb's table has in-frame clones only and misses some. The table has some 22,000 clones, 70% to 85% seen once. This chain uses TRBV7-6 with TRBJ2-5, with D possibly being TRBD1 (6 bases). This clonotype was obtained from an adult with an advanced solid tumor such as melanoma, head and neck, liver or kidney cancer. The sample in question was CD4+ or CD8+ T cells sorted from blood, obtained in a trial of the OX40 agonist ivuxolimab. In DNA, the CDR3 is TGTGCCAGCAGCCCGCCCAGGGGCGCAAAGACCCAGTACTTC. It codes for CASSPPRGAKTQYF.